A single sample gave rise to the 15 T cell receptor beta chains below, sequenced in a study of blood T cell repertoires in COVID-19 (dated by TCRdb to 2020 to 2021). The library was produced with the immunoSEQ multiplex PCR assay. The table comes from immuneACCESS by way of TCRdb, which keeps in-frame sequences with V and J called. Part of the clones is missing from these tables; in studies checked, under half for an unresolved V gene and the rest for unknown reasons. The sample yields about 74,000 clones; approximately 89% were counted once. The ten biggest clones cover 4.8% of the sample. The sequenced sample was peripheral blood. The receptors were gathered from a woman aged 60-75 years with active COVID-19.

This clone was detected only once. The chain recombines TRBV18 with TRBJ1-1, with D possibly being TRBD1 (6 bases). CDR1 and CDR2 from the germline V gene are KGHSH and LQKENI. Trimming stripped 5 bases from V and 1 base from J, with 8 bases between. The CDR3 is 13 amino acids. CDR3 loop: CASSGTQNTEAFF. The CDR3, as DNA: TGTGCCAGCTCAGGGACACAGAACACTGAAGCTTTCTTT.

The J gene is TRBJ2-5, the V gene TRBV5-1; TRBD1 is a possible D gene (5 bases). V was shortened by 2 bases and J by 4 bases, with 12 bases between the two germline ends. This CDR3 has 14 amino acids. Germline CDR1 and CDR2: SGHRS and YFSETQ. The CDR3 reads CASSFQGVAETQYF. Here the CDR3 DNA reads TGCGCCAGCAGCTTCCAAGGGGTTGCAGAGACCCAGTACTTC.

V is TRBV7-6 and J is TRBJ2-7; tentatively, D is TRBD2 (5 bases). Germline V gene sequence: CDR1 SGHVS, CDR2 FNYEAQ. CDR3 length: 13 amino acids. V was pared by 6 bases and J by 4 bases, with 13 bases between. The CDR3 here is CASSVGVGYEQYF. As DNA, the CDR3 is TGTGCCAGCAGTGTGGGAGTGGGGTACGAGCAGTACTTC.

The rearrangement links TRBV9 to TRBJ2-7, with 8 bases matching TRBD2. Germline V gene lookup returns CDR1 SGDLS and CDR2 YYNGEE. Trimming at V came to 7 bases and at J to 3 bases, leaving 15 bases not matched to a gene. The CDR3 spans 16 residues. The CDR3 sequence: CASAPGLVPSYYEQYF. The CDR3 coding sequence is TGTGCCAGCGCTCCGGGACTAGTGCCGAGTTACTACGAGCAGTACTTC.

The V and J genes are TRBV6-6 and TRBJ1-1; D gene uncertain. Looked up from germline, CDR1 is MNHNY and CDR2 is SVGAGI (reference sequence). The CDR3 consists of 13 residues. The V gene lost 5 bases and the J gene lost 7 bases, with 14 bases spanning the gap. CDR3 sequence reads: CASSPRGGREAFF. The CDR3 nucleotides read TGTGCCAGCAGTCCACGGGGTGGACGTGAAGCTTTCTTT.

V usage is TRBV27 and J usage is TRBJ2-1; TRBD2 matches at 7 bases. The germline V gene encodes CDR1 MNHEY and CDR2 SMNVEV (reference sequence). The CDR3 is 15 amino acids. After removal of 5 bases from V and 0 bases from J, the junction contained 4 bases not matched to a gene. The CDR3 DNA sequence: TGTGCCAGCAGTCAAAGCGGGACCTCCTACAATGAGCAGTTCTTC. Translation gives CASSQSGTSYNEQFF.

The V gene is TRBV7-9, the J gene TRBJ2-1; D perhaps matches TRBD2 (6 bases). V gave up 5 bases and J gave up 6 bases, with 20 bases separating them. This CDR3 spans 16 amino acids. Germline V CDR1 and CDR2: SEHNR, FQNEAQ (reference sequence). This chain's CDR3 is CASSRRSSGSGNEQFF. Here the CDR3 DNA reads TGTGCCAGCAGCCGACGAAGTAGCGGCTCCGGCAATGAGCAGTTCTTC.

The rearrangement joins TRBV3-1 (or the pseudogene TRBV3-2) to TRBJ1-2; 7 nucleotides line up with TRBD1. V dropped 3 bases and J dropped 10; count of bases not matched to a gene: 11. The CDR3 contains 14 residues. The germline V gene has CDR1 LGHDT and CDR2 YNNKEL (reference sequence). CDR3 loop: CASSHGQVFSHYTF. The CDR3 DNA reads TGTGCCAGCAGCCATGGACAGGTCTTCTCACACTACACCTTC.

The genes are TRBV19 and TRBJ1-5; D perhaps matches TRBD1 (5 bases). V dropped 1 base and J dropped 5 bases, with 15 bases sitting between them. From germline, CDR1 is LNHDA and CDR2 SQIVND (reference sequence). The CDR3 is 16 residues long. The CDR3 nucleotides are TGTGCCAGTAGTATAGGTAGGGGCGCCGGTTATCAGCCCCAGCATTTT. Protein product: CASSIGRGAGYQPQHF.

This clone showed up just a few times. The V and J genes are TRBV28 and TRBJ1-5; 9 positions match TRBD1. Germline CDR1 and CDR2: MDHEN and SYDVKM. The CDR3 runs 15 residues. With V trimmed by 3 bases and J by 4 bases, 4 bases remained unmatched. The CDR3 spells CASSFSGTGNQPQHF. The CDR3 DNA reads TGTGCCAGCAGTTTCTCCGGGACAGGGAATCAGCCCCAGCATTTT. Variable domain in full (rest from reference TRBV28 and TRBJ1-5): DVKVTQSSRYLVKRTGEKVFLECVQDMDHENMFWYRQDPGLGLRLIYFSYDVKMKEKGDIPEGYSVSREKKERFSLILESASTNQTSMYLCASSFSGTGNQPQHFGDGTRLSIL.

The chain couples TRBV18 to TRBJ1-2; possibly TRBD1 for D (6 bases). V lost 2 bases and J 4 bases, leaving 11 bases between the germline ends. CDR1 is KGHSH, CDR2 LQKENI, per germline. The CDR3 has 14 amino acids. CDR3 DNA sequence: TGTGCCAGCTCACCAGCAGGGGACCCCTATGGCTACACCTTC. Its translation: CASSPAGDPYGYTF. The variable domain in full, with the rest retrieved from reference TRBV18 and TRBJ1-2, is NAGVMQNPRHLVRRRGQEARLRCSPMKGHSHVYWYRQLPEEGLKFMVYLQKENIIDESGMPKERFSAEFPKEGPSILRIQQVVRGDSAAYFCASSPAGDPYGYTFGSGTRLTVV.

The V call is TRBV20-1, the J call TRBJ2-3; D is unclear. Germline assignment: CDR1 DFQATT and CDR2 SNEGSKA (reference sequence). The V gene lost 1 base and the J gene lost 13 bases, with 12 bases spanning the gap. The CDR3 is 11 residues long. CDR3 amino acids: CSARVRGSKYF. Here the CDR3 DNA reads TGCAGTGCTAGAGTCCGCGGAAGCAAGTATTTT.

The V and J genes are TRBV28 and TRBJ2-7; maybe TRBD1 (5 bases). There are 14 residues in the CDR3. Trimming left V 2 bases short and J 3 bases short, with 11 bases between. Germline CDR1 is MDHEN and CDR2 is SYDVKM. The CDR3: CASSLQGLNYEQYF. The CDR3 DNA reads as TGTGCCAGCAGTTTACAGGGATTGAACTACGAGCAGTACTTC.

The rearrangement uses TRBV28 and TRBJ2-7; 12 positions match TRBD2. CDR1 is MDHEN and CDR2 is SYDVKM in the germline V gene. This CDR3 spans 13 amino acids. Trimming took 10 bases from V and 4 from J; bases not matched to a gene: 5. In DNA form, the CDR3 reads TGTGCCATCCAGACTAGCGGGAGTTACGAGCAGTACTTC. It yields the protein CAIQTSGSYEQYF.

This clone was counted once. The chain links TRBV6-2 or TRBV6-3 to TRBJ2-1; D remains ambiguous. Trimming removed 6 bases from V and 6 bases from J, with 18 bases in between. Germline V lookup: CDR1 MNHEY, CDR2 SVGEGT. This CDR3 region has 15 residues. CDR3 nucleotides: TGTGCCAGCAGCCCCATGGTAGCTTCCCTCAATGAGCAGTTCTTC. The encoded protein is CASSPMVASLNEQFF.